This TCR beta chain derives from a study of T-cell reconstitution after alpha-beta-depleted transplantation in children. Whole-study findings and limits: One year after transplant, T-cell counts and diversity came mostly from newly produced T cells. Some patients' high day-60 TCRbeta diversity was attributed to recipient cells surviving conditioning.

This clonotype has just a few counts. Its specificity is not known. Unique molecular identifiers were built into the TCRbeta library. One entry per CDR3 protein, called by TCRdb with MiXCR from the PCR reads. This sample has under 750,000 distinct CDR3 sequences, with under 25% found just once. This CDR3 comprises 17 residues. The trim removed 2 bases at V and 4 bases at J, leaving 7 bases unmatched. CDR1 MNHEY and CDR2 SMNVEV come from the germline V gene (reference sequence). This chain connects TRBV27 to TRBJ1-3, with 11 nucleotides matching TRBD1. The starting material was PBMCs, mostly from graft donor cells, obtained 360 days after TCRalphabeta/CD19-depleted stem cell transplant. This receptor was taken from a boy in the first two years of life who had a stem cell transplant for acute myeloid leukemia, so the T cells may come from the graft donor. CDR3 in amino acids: CASSLRGQGVYGNTIYF. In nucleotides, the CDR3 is TGTGCCAGCAGTTTAAGGGGACAGGGGGTCTACGGAAACACCATATATTTT.